This TCR beta chain was documented in a study of shared clonotypes between healthy human individuals. Across the whole study: The plates for each donor numbered three CD4 naive, three CD4 memory, two CD8 naive and one CD8 memory.

Researchers partitioned CD4+ cells into CD45RA+ naive and CD45RA-negative memory subsets. Details on this clone: What it binds is not known. Different DNA sequences within this sample yield the same CDR3.

V gave up 0 bases and J gave up 5 bases; unmatched junction bases: 4. The CDR3 is made up of 16 amino acids. In germline, CDR1 is SEHNR, CDR2 FQNEAQ (reference sequence). The protocol was immunoSEQ multiplex PCR, while the TCRdb copy is restricted to in-frame clones and leaves out a portion. The profile shows about 2.3 million clones, approximately 93% of them singletons. General study findings and limits: The naive CD4 repertoires of several donors were compared, and approximately 5% of clonotypes were shared.

The chain is built from TRBV7-9 and TRBJ1-4; 9 bases align to TRBD1. The sequencing sample was made of naive CD4+ T cells from PBMCs. As for subset: CD45RA+ positively selected. The receptor's source is a man in his late teens or twenties in good health. Some clones in this sample may be carry-over from other donors' samples. This CDR3 is CASSLARGQGNEKLFF. In DNA, the CDR3 is TGTGCCAGCAGCTTAGCGCGCGGACAGGGGAATGAAAAACTGTTTTTT.